One sample yielded the 24 T cell receptor beta chains listed below, sequenced in a study of T cell changes during pregnancy in multiple sclerosis. The assay was immunoSEQ multiplex PCR, and TCRdb's table has in-frame clones only and misses some. The data contain some 37,000 clones, 92% of them singletons. The sample was CD4+ T cells from peripheral blood mononuclear cells, taken before pregnancy. Receptor source: a female donor with multiple sclerosis, enrolled in a pregnancy study.

The chain employs TRBV30 and TRBJ1-6, with D possibly TRBD1 on 5 matching bases. The length of the CDR3 is 12 residues. From germline, CDR1 is GTSNPN and CDR2 SVGIG (reference sequence). Trimming pared 5 bases from V and 7 bases from J, leaving 9 bases between. CDR3 in amino acids: CAWGRVNSPLHF. The CDR3 DNA reads as TGTGCCTGGGGCAGGGTAAATTCACCCCTCCACTTT. Complete variable domain (other parts from reference TRBV30 and TRBJ1-6): SQTIHQWPATLVQPVGSPLSLECTVEGTSNPNLYWYRQAAGRGLQLLFYSVGIGQISSEVPQNLSASRPQDRQFILSSKKLLLSDSGFYLCAWGRVNSPLHFGNGTRLTVT.

This chain uses TRBV6-6 with TRBJ1-5; unclear D gene. The CDR3 totals 13 residues. V shed 2 bases and J shed 6 bases, with 8 bases lying between them. From germline, CDR1 is MNHNY and CDR2 SVGAGI (reference sequence). CDR3 DNA sequence: TGTGCCAGCAGTTACACCAGTACTCAGCCCCAGCATTTT. As protein: CASSYTSTQPQHF.

The rearrangement links TRBV15 to TRBJ2-1; D is unresolved. V dropped 1 base and J dropped 0 bases, with 10 bases sitting between them. CDR1 is LNHNV and CDR2 is YYDKDF in the germline V gene (reference sequence). CDR3 length equals 16 residues. This CDR3 is CATSRVGVSSYNEQFF. In nucleotides, the CDR3 is TGTGCCACCAGCAGAGTGGGCGTGAGCTCCTACAATGAGCAGTTCTTC.

The V gene is TRBV5-1, the J gene TRBJ1-1; 7 positions match TRBD1. The CDR3 is 18 amino acids. Trimming cost V 4 bases and J 3 bases; bases outside gene matches: 18. The germline V gene encodes CDR1 SGHRS and CDR2 YFSETQ. CDR3 DNA sequence: TGCGCCAGCAGCCCCAAACGGACAGGCGGAAGAGGGGACACTGAAGCTTTCTTT. It translates to CASSPKRTGGRGDTEAFF.

This clone was counted once. This rearrangement joins TRBV28 to TRBJ2-7, with 7 bases lining up with TRBD2. The CDR3 runs 16 residues. CDR1 is MDHEN, CDR2 SYDVKM, per germline. V was pared by 4 bases and J by 4 bases, with 13 bases of the junction left unmatched. The CDR3 region has the DNA TGTGCCAGCAGTTCCCCGTTTTCGGGAGGAATATACGAGCAGTACTTC. Amino acids: CASSSPFSGGIYEQYF.

V and J are TRBV15 and TRBJ2-7; TRBD1 matches at 7 bases. The CDR3 spans 15 residues. Germline lookup yields CDR1 LNHNV and CDR2 YYDKDF (reference sequence). Germline trimming cut 2 bases from V and 4 bases from J; bases unmatched to any gene: 8. The CDR3 loop reads CATSRSPDREYEQYF. In DNA, the CDR3 is TGTGCCACCAGCAGATCCCCCGACAGGGAATACGAGCAGTACTTC.

V gene TRBV9 combines with J gene TRBJ1-5, with 8 positions matching TRBD1. The junction had 3 bases not matched to a gene; V was cut back by 3 bases and J by 4 bases. The CDR3 totals 14 residues. The germline gives CDR1 SGDLS, CDR2 YYNGEE. CDR3 nucleotides: TGTGCCAGCAGCGAACAGGGGGAGAATCAGCCCCAGCATTTT. This sequence encodes CASSEQGENQPQHF.

This clone was observed once. The V and J genes are TRBV19 and TRBJ2-5; 7 bases map to TRBD1. Trimming cost V 1 base and J 4 bases; bases outside gene matches: 9. Per the germline V gene, CDR1 is LNHDA and CDR2 is SQIVND (reference sequence). The CDR3 spans 16 residues. The CDR3 nucleotides are TGTGCCAGTAGTATAGGAACGCCTAGGGGGCGAGAGACCCAGTACTTC. Its translation is CASSIGTPRGRETQYF.

The V gene is TRBV7-2, the J gene TRBJ1-5, with 8 bases fitting TRBD1. J was trimmed by 1 base and V by 5 bases; bases with no gene match: 4. The CDR3 spans 15 residues. Germline loops: CDR1 SGHTA, CDR2 FQGNSA. The CDR3 DNA is TGTGCCAGCAGCAGACAGGGGATAAGCAATCAGCCCCAGCATTTT. It translates to CASSRQGISNQPQHF.

This CDR3 reads CASSVGTAENQPQHF. CDR3 DNA: TGTGCCAGCAGCGTGGGTACAGCCGAAAATCAGCCCCAGCATTTT. This chain connects TRBV9 to TRBJ1-5; no reliable D call. V lost 2 bases and J lost 4, with 13 bases in between. CDR3 length equals 15 residues. Germline CDR1 and CDR2: SGDLS and YYNGEE.

The V gene is TRBV7-2, the J gene TRBJ1-2, with D hard to call. The CDR3 is 13 amino acids. Germline CDR1 is SGHTA and CDR2 is FQGNSA. V shed 0 bases and J shed 8 bases, with 10 bases lying between them. The chain's CDR3 is CASSLAPGRGYTF. CDR3 DNA: TGTGCCAGCAGCTTAGCGCCGGGGAGGGGCTACACCTTC.

This chain uses TRBV2 with TRBJ1-2; D is unclear. CDR3 length equals 14 residues. Deletions cut 6 bases from V and 0 bases from J, with 11 bases between. Germline V gene data show CDR1 as SNHLY and CDR2 as FYNNEI. The CDR3 here is CASSWEVANYGYTF. CDR3 in DNA: TGTGCCAGCAGCTGGGAGGTAGCTAACTATGGCTACACCTTC. The full variable domain, its missing parts supplied by reference TRBV2 and TRBJ1-2, is EPEVTQTPSHQVTQMGQEVILRCVPISNHLYFYWYRQILGQKVEFLVSFYNNEISEKSEIFDDQFSVERPDGSNFTLKIRSTKLEDSAMYFCASSWEVANYGYTFGSGTRLTVV.

The chain recombines TRBV5-4 with TRBJ2-2; 11 nucleotides line up with TRBD2. The CDR3 loop spans 17 amino acids. Germline-derived CDR1 and CDR2 are SGHNT and YYREEE (reference sequence). V trimming: 5 bases; J trimming: 4 bases; junction bases outside the gene matches: 10. The CDR3 nucleotides read TGTGCCAGCAGTAAGGCAGCCGGGACTAGCGGCACCGGGGAGCTGTTTTTT. Encoded protein: CASSKAAGTSGTGELFF.

The sample holds one count of this clone. This rearrangement joins TRBV30 to TRBJ2-7, with 8 nucleotides matching TRBD1. V shed 5 bases, J shed 6 bases, and the junction held 6 bases outside the gene matches. The germline gives CDR1 GTSNPN, CDR2 SVGIG (reference sequence). The CDR3 spans 12 residues. CDR3 protein: CAWATGALEQYF. The CDR3 DNA reads TGTGCCTGGGCGACAGGGGCCCTCGAGCAGTACTTC.

The J gene is TRBJ2-7, the V gene TRBV7-9; D might be TRBD1 (6 bases). Germline CDR1 reads SEHNR; CDR2 reads FQNEAQ (reference sequence). Trimming cost V 2 bases and J 5 bases, with 16 bases left between them. The CDR3 length is 15 residues. CDR3 sequence (DNA): TGTGCCAGCAGCTTACTGGCAGGGGCTAGGGACGAGCAGTACTTC. It is translated as CASSLLAGARDEQYF.

V usage is TRBV5-4 and J usage is TRBJ2-3; D might be TRBD2 (5 bases). The germline V and J ends were trimmed by 2 bases and 4 bases, with 14 bases remaining between them. CDR3 length: 15 amino acids. The germline V gene encodes CDR1 SGHNT and CDR2 YYREEE (reference sequence). The CDR3 is CASSLQGLAPDTQYF. The CDR3 bases are TGTGCCAGCAGCTTACAAGGCCTAGCCCCAGATACGCAGTATTTT.

This sequence joins TRBV7-8 and TRBJ2-1; 13 bases are a match to TRBD2. Germline CDR1 SGHVS, CDR2 FQNEAQ. The length of the CDR3 is 18 residues. Trimming took 5 bases from V and 2 from J; bases not matched to a gene: 9. This CDR3 reads CASSAGLAGVGTYNEQFF. In DNA, the CDR3 is TGTGCCAGCAGCGCCGGACTAGCGGGAGTAGGTACCTACAATGAGCAGTTCTTC.

The V gene is TRBV5-6, the J gene TRBJ2-1, with 8 positions matching TRBD2. J lost 9 bases, V lost 2 bases, and 4 bases had no gene match. The germline V gene has CDR1 SGHDT and CDR2 YYEEEE. The CDR3 spans 13 residues. In DNA form, the CDR3 reads TGTGCCAGCAGCTTCCCTGCGGGAGGTGAGCAGTTCTTC. Protein product: CASSFPAGGEQFF.

The chain couples TRBV6-5 to TRBJ2-1, with D perhaps TRBD2 (5 bases). The CDR3 covers 12 residues. V lost 6 bases to trimming and J lost 10 bases, with 13 bases between them. The germline gives CDR1 MNHEY, CDR2 SVGAGI. The DNA for the CDR3 is TGTGCCAGCAGCCCAATGCCGGGGGAGCAGTTCTTC. Its translation is CASSPMPGEQFF.

The genes are TRBV10-3 and TRBJ2-7; perhaps TRBD1 as D (5 bases). The V gene's germline CDR1 is ENHRY and CDR2 SYGVKD. This CDR3 region has 14 residues. The V and J ends lost 6 bases and 2 bases respectively, with 14 bases between them. The CDR3 region is CAISLGTGAYEQYF. The CDR3 coding sequence is TGTGCCATCAGCCTGGGAACAGGAGCCTACGAGCAGTACTTC.

The rearrangement joins TRBV7-9 to TRBJ2-3; a weak D match, TRBD2 (6 bases). The CDR3 loop spans 16 amino acids. V lost 0 bases to trimming and J lost 4 bases, with 14 bases between them. CDR1 is SEHNR, CDR2 FQNEAQ, per germline (reference sequence). The CDR3 loop reads CASSLASTRGADTQYF. The CDR3 DNA reads TGTGCCAGCAGCTTAGCCTCGACACGCGGGGCAGATACGCAGTATTTT.

The genes are TRBV5-1 and TRBJ1-6; 7 bases line up with TRBD1. The CDR3 runs 16 residues. The germline V gene encodes CDR1 SGHRS and CDR2 YFSETQ. The junction had 6 bases not matched to a gene; V was cut back by 4 bases and J by 2 bases. The CDR3 sequence is CASSLYRGAYNSPLHF. The CDR3 DNA is TGCGCCAGCAGCCTGTACAGGGGTGCCTATAATTCACCCCTCCACTTT.

The V call is TRBV27, the J call TRBJ1-1; D uncertain. The CDR3 length is 11 residues. Trimming stripped 5 bases from V and 3 bases from J, with 4 bases between. Germline V CDR1 and CDR2: MNHEY, SMNVEV (reference sequence). CDR3 in DNA: TGTGCCAGCAGTCCTTACACTGAAGCTTTCTTT. This codes for CASSPYTEAFF.

The DNA for the CDR3 is TGTGCCAGTAAACGGGACAGGGTAACGACCGGGGAGCTGTTTTTT. Protein: CASKRDRVTTGELFF. The rearrangement uses TRBV19 and TRBJ2-2; TRBD1 matches at 9 bases. Germline loops: CDR1 LNHDA, CDR2 SQIVND (reference sequence). CDR3 size: 15 residues. V lost 7 bases to trimming and J lost 5 bases; unmatched junction nucleotides: 8.